The T cell receptor (beta chain) described here comes from a study of blood T cell repertoires in COVID-19. Looking at the study overall: Whether acute or convalescent, the COVID-19 samples came from the United States, Italy and Spain. Nucleic acid was either cDNA or gDNA, and it came from T cells, B-cell-depleted T cells, or PBMCs.

CDR3 length: 16 residues. After removal of 3 bases from V and 4 bases from J, the junction contained 4 bases not matched to a gene. Per the germline V gene, CDR1 is SGHTA and CDR2 is FQGNSA. Assay used: immunoSEQ multiplex PCR; TCRdb lists only in-frame clones, some missing. There are 150,000 to 200,000 clones in the sample; around 80% occur only once, and 10% to 15% lies in the top ten. Clinical histories supplied by participants themselves formed the basis of cohort assignment. Cohort 3 recovery required two negative PCRs, clearance, or symptom resolution. The chain has TRBV7-2 and TRBJ2-3; 13 bases agree with TRBD2. Sequenced sample: PBMCs or T cells enriched from blood (not recorded which). This clonotype was sampled from a woman aged 55-75 years who had recovered from COVID-19. The CDR3: CASSFTSGGVSDTQYF. In DNA, the CDR3 is TGTGCCAGCAGCTTCACTAGCGGGGGGGTCTCAGATACGCAGTATTTT.